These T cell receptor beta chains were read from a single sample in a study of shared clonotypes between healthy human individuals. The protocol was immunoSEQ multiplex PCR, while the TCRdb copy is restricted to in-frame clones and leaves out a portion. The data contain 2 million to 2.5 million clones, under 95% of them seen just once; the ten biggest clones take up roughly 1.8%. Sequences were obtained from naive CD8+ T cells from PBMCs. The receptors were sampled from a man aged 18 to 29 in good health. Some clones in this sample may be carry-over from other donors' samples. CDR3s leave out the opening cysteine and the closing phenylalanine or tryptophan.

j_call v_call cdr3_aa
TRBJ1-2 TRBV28 AIWPRGARGYT
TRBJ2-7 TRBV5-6 ASSLTSYEQY
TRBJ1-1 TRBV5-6 ASSLVVGSNTEAF
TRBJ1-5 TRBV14 ASSQEGPRGSPQH
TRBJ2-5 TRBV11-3 ASSSRTSGKETQY
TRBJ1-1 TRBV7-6 ASSLLTNTEAF
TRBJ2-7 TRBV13 ASSGGGTYEQY
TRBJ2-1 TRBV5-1 ATRLAHNEQF
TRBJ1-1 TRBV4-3 ASTQGTGTVNTEAF
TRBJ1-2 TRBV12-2 ASRSPTGLYGYT
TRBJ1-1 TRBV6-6 ASSYDAANTEAF
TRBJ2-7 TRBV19 ASSIRKGGGTLLEYEQY
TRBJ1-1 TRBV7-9 ASSFAEGATEAF
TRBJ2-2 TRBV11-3 ASGQGGTGELF
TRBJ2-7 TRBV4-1 ASSQVPSYEQY
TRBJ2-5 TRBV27 ASSPTPTGDQETQY
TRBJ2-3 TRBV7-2 ASSLELAGNTDTQY
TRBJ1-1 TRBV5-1 ASSLDTQVGGNTEAF
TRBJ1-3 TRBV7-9 ASSLARRDTIY
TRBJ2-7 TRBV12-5 ASGLGVYEQY
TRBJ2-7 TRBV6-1 ASSAIDGKYEQY
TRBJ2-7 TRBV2 ASRDASGGSYEQY
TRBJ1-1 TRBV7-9 ASTSLGGGNTEAF
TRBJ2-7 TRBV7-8 ASSPLAGTTYEQY
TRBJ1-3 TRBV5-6 ASSPAGVSSGNTIY
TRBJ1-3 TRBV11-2 ASSPISGSSGNTIY
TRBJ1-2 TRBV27 ASSYVPVGYGYT
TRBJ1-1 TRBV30 AWSVGEDTEAF
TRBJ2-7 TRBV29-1 SVEVSGTYEQY
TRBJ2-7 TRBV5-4 ASSSKLSGSTH
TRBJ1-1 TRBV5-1 ASSLIGPSGGPMNTEAF
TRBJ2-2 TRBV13 ASSSEGRELF
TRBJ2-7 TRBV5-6 ASSPVSGRASYEQY
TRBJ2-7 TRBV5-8 ASSPGAYEQY
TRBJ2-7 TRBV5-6 ASSLRLIQVEQY
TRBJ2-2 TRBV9 ASSVAPGELF
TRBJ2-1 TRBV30 AWSVGGAHNEQF
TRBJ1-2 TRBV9 ASSVSGNYGYT
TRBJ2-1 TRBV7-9 ASSLSGLNEQF
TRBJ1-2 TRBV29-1 SVEERTPRDGYT
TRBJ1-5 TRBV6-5 ASSYLGVASDQPQH
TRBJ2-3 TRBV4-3 ASSQDRGTDTQY
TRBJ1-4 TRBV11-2 ASSLDHANEKLF
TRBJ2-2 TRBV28 ASSFRGHGELF
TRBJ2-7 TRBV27 ASSLSWDTTYEQY
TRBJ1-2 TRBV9 ASSVEPGSDGYT
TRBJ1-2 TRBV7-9 ASSPKGAGYGYT
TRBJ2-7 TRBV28 ASSLVLDEQY
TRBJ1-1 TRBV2 ASRQGYTEAF
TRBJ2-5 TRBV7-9 ASSALLSRGTETQY
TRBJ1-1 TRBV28 ASRWTGSESGEAF
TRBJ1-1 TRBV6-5 ASSYRQGPTEAF
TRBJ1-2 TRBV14 ASSQEVGMDPIHYGYT
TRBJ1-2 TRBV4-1 ASSQVRVPVYGYT
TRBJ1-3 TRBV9 ASSPEAGPGNTIY